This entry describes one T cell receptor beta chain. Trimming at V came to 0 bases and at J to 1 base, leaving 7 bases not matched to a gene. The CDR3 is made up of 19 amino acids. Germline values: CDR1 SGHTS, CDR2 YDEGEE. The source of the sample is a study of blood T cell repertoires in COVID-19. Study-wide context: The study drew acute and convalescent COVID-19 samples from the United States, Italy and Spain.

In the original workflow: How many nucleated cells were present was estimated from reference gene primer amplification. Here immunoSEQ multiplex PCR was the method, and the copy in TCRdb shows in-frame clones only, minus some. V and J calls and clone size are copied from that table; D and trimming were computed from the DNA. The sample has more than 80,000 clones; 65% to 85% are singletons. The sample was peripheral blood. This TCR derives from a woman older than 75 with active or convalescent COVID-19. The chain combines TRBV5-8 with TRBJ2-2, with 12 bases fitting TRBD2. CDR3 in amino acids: CASSLGLAGDLRNTGELFF. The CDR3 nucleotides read TGTGCCAGCAGCTTGGGACTAGCGGGAGATCTTCGGAACACCGGGGAGCTGTTTTTT.